The clone carrying this TCR beta chain was counted only a few times. The record originates from a study of blood T cell repertoires in COVID-19. Across the study: Collection of acute and convalescent COVID-19 samples took place in the United States, Italy and Spain. Nucleic acid was either cDNA or gDNA, and it came from T cells, B-cell-depleted T cells, or PBMCs.

Germline CDR1 and CDR2: SNHLY and FYNNEI. The CDR3 has 13 residues. J was trimmed by 11 bases and V by 2 bases; bases with no gene match: 7. In the authors' workflow: The authors estimated nucleated cell counts from reference gene primer amplification. The method was immunoSEQ multiplex PCR; TCRdb's version includes in-frame clones alone and lacks a portion of them. V, J and clone size are those of that table, while D and trimming were read from the DNA. The sample includes about 500,000 clones, 85% to 90% seen only once; the top ten take about 8.2%. The Seattle patients, enrolled during active infection, were followed longitudinally.

The sequence was obtained from a woman in her forties or fifties with COVID-19, enrolled during active disease. Sequenced: peripheral blood. The V call is TRBV2, the J call TRBJ1-2; TRBD1 matches at 8 bases. For the CDR3, the DNA is TGTGCCAGCAGTGAAACGGGACAGGTTAAGTACACCTTC. Protein: CASSETGQVKYTF.